This T cell receptor (beta chain) was identified in a study of neoadjuvant anti-PD-1 for oral cavity cancer. On the study more broadly: Patients without progression got a fourth dose around day 43.

V gave up 5 bases and J gave up 4 bases, with 14 bases separating them. CDR3 length: 14 amino acids. Germline V CDR1 and CDR2: LGHNA, YSLEER. Time point defined: after neoadjuvant nivolumab, at surgical resection. This table comes from immunoSEQ multiplex PCR, and its TCRdb copy is limited to in-frame clones, with some not included. This sample has thousands of clones, with roughly three fifths found just once. The study, taken as a whole, reports: PBMC Gini-index clonality exceeded responders' in non-responders post-nivolumab. Each response group had just a few patients in TCR analyses. Treg/Th17 ratio rose with pretreatment blood and fell with post-treatment tumor TCRbeta clonality.

There are a few counts of this clone. The antigen remains unidentified. The sequenced sample was PBMCs, obtained after nivolumab (anti-PD-1) treatment. This receptor was identified in a person aged 40 to 85 with oral cavity squamous cell carcinoma. The chain employs TRBV4-3 and TRBJ1-2, with a tentative D call TRBD1 (5 bases). The DNA of the CDR3 is TGCGCCAGCAGCAAAGGGGTTACCAGCTATGGCTACACCTTC. It translates to CASSKGVTSYGYTF.